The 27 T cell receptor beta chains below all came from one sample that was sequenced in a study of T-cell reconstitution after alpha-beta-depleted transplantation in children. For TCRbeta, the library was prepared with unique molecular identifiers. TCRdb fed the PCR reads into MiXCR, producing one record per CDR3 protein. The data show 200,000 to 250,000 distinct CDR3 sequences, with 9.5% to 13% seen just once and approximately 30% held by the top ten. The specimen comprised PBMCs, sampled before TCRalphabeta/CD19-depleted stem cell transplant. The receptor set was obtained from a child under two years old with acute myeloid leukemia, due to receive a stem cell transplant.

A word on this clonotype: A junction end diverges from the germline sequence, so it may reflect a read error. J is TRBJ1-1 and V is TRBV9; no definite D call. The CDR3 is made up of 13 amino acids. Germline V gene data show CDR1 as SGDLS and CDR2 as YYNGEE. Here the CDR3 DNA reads TGTGCCATCAGCAAACGGCAGGACACTGAAGCTTTCTTT. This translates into CAISKRQDTEAFF. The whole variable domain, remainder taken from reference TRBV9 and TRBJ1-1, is DSGVTQTPKHLITATGQRVTLRCSPRSGDLSVYWYQQSLDQGLQFLIQYYNGEERAKGNILERFSAQQFPDLHSELNLSSLELGDSALYFCAISKRQDTEAFFGQGTRLTVV.

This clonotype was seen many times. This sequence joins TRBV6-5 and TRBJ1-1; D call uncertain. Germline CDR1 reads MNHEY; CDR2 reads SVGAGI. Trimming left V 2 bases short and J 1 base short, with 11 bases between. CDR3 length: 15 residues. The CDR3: CASSYGLAENTEAFF. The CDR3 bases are TGTGCCAGCAGTTACGGGCTGGCGGAGAACACTGAAGCTTTCTTT.

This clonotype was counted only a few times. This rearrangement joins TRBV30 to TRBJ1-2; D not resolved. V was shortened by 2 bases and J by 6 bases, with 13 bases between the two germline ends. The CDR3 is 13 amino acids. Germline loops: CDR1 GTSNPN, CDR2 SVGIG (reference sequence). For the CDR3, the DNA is TGTGCCTGGAGTCCGTGGGCCGGAGATGGCTACACCTTC. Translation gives CAWSPWAGDGYTF.

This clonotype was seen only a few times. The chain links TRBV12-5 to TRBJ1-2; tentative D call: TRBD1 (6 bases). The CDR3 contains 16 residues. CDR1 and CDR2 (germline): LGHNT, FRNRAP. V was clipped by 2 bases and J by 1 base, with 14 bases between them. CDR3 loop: CASGLRRGHLNYGYTF. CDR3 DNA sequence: TGTGCTAGTGGTTTGAGAAGGGGACACCTTAACTATGGCTACACCTTC.

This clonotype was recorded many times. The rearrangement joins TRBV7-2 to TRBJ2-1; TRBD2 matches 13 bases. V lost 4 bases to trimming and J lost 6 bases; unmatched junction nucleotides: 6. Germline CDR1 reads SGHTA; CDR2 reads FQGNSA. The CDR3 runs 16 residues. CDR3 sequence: CASSSGLAGWSNEQFF. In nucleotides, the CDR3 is TGTGCCAGCAGCTCGGGACTAGCGGGATGGTCCAATGAGCAGTTCTTC.

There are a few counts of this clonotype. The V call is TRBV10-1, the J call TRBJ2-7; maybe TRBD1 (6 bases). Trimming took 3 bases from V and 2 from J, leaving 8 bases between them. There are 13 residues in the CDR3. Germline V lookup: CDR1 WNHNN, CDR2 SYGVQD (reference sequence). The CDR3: CASSEQGTYEQYF. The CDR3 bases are TGCGCCAGCAGTGAACAGGGTACCTACGAGCAGTACTTC.

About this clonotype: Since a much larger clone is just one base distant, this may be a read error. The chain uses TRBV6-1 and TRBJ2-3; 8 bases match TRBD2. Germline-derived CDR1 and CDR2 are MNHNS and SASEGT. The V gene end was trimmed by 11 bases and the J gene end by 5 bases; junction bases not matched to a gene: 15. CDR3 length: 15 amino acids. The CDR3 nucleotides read TGTGCCGGCATCCCGAGGCGGGGGGCCGGAGATACGCAGTATTTT. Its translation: CAGIPRRGAGDTQYF.

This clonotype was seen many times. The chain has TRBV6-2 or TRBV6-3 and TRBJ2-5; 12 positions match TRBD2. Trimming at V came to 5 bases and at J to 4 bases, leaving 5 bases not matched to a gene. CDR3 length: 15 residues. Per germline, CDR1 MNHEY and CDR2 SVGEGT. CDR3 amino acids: CASSGLAGSRETQYF. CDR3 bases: TGTGCCAGCAGTGGACTAGCGGGATCGCGAGAGACCCAGTACTTC.

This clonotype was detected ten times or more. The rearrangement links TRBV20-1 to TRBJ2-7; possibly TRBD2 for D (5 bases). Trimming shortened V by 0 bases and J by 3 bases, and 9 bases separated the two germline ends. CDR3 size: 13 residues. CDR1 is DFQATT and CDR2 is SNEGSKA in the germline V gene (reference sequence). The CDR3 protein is CSARDPAGYEQYF. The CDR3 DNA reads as TGCAGTGCTAGAGATCCCGCGGGCTACGAGCAGTACTTC.

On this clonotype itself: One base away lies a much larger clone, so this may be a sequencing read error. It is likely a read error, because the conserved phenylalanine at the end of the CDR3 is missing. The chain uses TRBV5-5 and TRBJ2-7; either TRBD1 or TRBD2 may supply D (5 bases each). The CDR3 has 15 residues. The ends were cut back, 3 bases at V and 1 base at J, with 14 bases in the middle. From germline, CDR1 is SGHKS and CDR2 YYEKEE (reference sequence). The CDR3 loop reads CASSSRDPLSYEQYL. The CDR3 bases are TGTGCCAGCAGCTCCCGGGACCCCCTATCCTACGAGCAGTACCTC.

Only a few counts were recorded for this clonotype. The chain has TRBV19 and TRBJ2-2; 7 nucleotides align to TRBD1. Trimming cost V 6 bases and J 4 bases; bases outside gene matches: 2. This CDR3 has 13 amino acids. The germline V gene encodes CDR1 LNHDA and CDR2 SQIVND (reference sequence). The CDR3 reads CASRTGRTGELFF. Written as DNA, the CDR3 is TGTGCCAGTAGGACAGGGCGCACCGGGGAGCTGTTTTTT.

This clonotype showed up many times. For the CDR3, the DNA is TGTGCCAGCAGCTTGGTCCCCCGGACGGCCTCCTACGAGCAGTACTTC. It is translated as CASSLVPRTASYEQYF. The V and J genes are TRBV5-5 and TRBJ2-7; D gene uncertain. Germline V gene data show CDR1 as SGHKS and CDR2 as YYEKEE (reference sequence). Trimming stripped 0 bases from V and 0 bases from J, with 13 bases between. The CDR3 consists of 16 residues. The full variable domain, completed using reference TRBV5-5 and TRBJ2-7, is DAGVTQSPTHLIKTRGQQVTLRCSPISGHKSVSWYQQVLGQGPQFIFQYYEKEERGRGNFPDRFSARQFPNYSSELNVNALLLGDSALYLCASSLVPRTASYEQYFGPGTRLTVT.

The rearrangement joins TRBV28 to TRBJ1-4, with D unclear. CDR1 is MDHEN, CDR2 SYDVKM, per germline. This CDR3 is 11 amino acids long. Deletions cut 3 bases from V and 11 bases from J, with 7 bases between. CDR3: CASSLQAKLFF. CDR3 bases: TGTGCCAGCAGTTTGCAGGCCAAACTGTTTTTT.

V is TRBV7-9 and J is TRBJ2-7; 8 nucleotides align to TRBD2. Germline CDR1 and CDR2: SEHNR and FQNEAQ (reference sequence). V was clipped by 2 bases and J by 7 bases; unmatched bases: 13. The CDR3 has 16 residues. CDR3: CASSLSLAGRWGEQYF. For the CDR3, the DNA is TGTGCCAGCAGCTTAAGTCTAGCGGGTCGCTGGGGGGAGCAGTACTTC.

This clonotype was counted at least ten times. The CDR3 spells CASSQAAGATTDTQYF. The CDR3 coding sequence is TGCGCCAGCAGCCAAGCAGCGGGGGCGACCACAGATACGCAGTATTTT. This chain connects TRBV4-1 to TRBJ2-3, with 8 bases identical to TRBD2. The CDR3 has 16 residues. The germline V gene encodes CDR1 MGHRA and CDR2 YSYEKL. V shed 1 base, J shed 2 bases, and the junction held 5 bases outside the gene matches.

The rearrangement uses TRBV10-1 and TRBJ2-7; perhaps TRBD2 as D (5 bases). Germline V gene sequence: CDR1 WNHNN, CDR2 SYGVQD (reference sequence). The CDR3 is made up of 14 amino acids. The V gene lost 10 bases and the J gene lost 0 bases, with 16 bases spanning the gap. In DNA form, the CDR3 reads TGCGCCACCCGTCGCGGGTCCGGCTCCTACGAGCAGTACTTC. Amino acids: CATRRGSGSYEQYF.

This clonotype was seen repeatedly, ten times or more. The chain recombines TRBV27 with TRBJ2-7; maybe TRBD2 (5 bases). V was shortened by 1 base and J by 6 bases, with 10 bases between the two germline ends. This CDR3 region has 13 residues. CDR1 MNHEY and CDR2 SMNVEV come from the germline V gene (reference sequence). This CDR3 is CASSLYRTSEQYF. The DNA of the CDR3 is TGTGCCAGCAGTTTATATCGGACTTCCGAGCAGTACTTC.

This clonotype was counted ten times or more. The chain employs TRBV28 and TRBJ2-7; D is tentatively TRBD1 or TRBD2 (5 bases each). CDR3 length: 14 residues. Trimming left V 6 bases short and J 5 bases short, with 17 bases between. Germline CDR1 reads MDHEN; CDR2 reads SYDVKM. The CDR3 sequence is CASRPPGAGNEQYF. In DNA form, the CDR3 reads TGTGCCAGCAGGCCCCCCGGGGCAGGGAACGAGCAGTACTTC.

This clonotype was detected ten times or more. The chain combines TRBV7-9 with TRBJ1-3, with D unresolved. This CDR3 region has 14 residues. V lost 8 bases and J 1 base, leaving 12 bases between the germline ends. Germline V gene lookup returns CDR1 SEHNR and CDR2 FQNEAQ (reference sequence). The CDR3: CASDGILSGNTIYF. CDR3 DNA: TGTGCCAGCGATGGGATTTTGTCTGGAAACACCATATATTTT.

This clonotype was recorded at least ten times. The CDR3 nucleotides are TGTGCCAGCAGCATCGGACTAGCGGGAGGCCCCTACAATGAGCAGTTCTTC. Protein product: CASSIGLAGGPYNEQFF. The chain is built from TRBV5-6 and TRBJ2-1; 14 nucleotides agree with TRBD2. The CDR3 runs 17 residues. The V gene's germline CDR1 is SGHDT and CDR2 YYEEEE. V trimming: 4 bases; J trimming: 2 bases; junction bases outside the gene matches: 5.

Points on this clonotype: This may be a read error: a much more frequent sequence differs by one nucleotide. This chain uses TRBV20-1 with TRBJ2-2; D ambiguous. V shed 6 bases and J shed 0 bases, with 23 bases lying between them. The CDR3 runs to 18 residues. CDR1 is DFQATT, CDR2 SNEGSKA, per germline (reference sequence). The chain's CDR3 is CSAQAMGSYFANTGELFF. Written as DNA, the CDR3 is TGCAGTGCCCAAGCTATGGGCAGTTACTTCGCGAACACCGGGGAGCTGTTTTTT.

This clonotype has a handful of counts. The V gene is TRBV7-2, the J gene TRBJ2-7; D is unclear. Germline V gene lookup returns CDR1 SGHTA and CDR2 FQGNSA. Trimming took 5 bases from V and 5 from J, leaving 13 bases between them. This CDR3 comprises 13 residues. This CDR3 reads CASSPYLTDEQYF. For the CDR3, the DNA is TGTGCCAGCAGCCCCTACCTCACCGACGAGCAGTACTTC. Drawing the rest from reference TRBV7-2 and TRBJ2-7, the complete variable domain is GAGVSQSPSNKVTEKGKDVELRCDPISGHTALYWYRQSLGQGLEFLIYFQGNSAPDKSGLPSDRFSAERTGGSVSTLTIQRTQQEDSAVYLCASSPYLTDEQYFGPGTRLTVT.

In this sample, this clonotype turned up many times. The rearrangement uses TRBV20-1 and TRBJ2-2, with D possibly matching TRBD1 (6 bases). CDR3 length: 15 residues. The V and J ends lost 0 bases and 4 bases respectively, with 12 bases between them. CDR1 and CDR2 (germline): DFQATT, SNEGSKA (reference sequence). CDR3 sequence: CSARDHRVGTGELFF. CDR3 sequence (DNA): TGCAGTGCTAGAGATCACAGGGTCGGCACCGGGGAGCTGTTTTTT.

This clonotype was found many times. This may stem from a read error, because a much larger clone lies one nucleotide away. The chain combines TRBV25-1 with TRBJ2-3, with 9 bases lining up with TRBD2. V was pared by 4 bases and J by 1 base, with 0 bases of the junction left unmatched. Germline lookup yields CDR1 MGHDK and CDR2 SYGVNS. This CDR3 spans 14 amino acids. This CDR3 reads CASSGTSGTDTQYF. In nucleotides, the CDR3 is TGTGCCAGCAGTGGGACTAGCGGCACAGATACGCAGTATTTT.

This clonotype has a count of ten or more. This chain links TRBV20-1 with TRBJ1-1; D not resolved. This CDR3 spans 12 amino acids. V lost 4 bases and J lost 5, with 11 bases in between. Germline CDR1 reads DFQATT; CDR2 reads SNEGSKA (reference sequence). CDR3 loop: CSAKAGSTEAFF. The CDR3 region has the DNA TGCAGTGCTAAAGCTGGGAGTACTGAAGCTTTCTTT.

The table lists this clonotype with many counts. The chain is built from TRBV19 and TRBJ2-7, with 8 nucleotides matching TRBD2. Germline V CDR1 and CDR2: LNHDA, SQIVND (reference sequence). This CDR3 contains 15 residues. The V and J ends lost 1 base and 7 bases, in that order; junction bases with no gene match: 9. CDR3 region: CASSIGLGTRSEQYF. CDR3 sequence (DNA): TGTGCCAGTAGTATAGGTCTGGGGACTAGGAGTGAGCAGTACTTC.

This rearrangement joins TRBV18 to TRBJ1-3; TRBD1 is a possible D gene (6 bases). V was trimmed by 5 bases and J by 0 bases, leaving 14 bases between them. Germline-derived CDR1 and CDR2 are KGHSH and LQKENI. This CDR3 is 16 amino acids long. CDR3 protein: CASSSVDRTSGNTIYF. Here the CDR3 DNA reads TGTGCCAGCTCATCCGTGGACAGAACCTCTGGAAACACCATATATTTT.